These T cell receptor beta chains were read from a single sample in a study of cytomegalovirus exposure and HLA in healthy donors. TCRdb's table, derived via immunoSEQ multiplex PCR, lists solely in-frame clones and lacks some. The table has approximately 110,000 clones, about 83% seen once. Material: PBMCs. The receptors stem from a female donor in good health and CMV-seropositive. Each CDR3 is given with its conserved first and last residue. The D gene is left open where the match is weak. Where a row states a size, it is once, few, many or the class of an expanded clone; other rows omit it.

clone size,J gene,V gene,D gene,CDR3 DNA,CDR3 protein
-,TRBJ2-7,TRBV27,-,TGTGCCAGCAGTACAGGGCCGGAGAGCTACGAGCAGTACTTC,CASSTGPESYEQYF
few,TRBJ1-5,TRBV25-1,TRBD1,TGTGCCAGCAGTGAATCAAGGGGACAGGGGGCGGGTCAGCCCCAGCATTTT,CASSESRGQGAGQPQHF
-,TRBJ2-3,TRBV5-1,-,TGCGCCAGCAGCTTGGGGGGAGTGCTCACAGATACGCAGTATTTT,CASSLGGVLTDTQYF
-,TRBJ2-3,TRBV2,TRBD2,TGTGCCAGCAGTCCGGGGGGCGGGAGGGCCACAGATACGCAGTATTTT,CASSPGGGRATDTQYF
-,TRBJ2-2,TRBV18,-,TGTGCCAGCTCGATGCAGGCCGGGACACAGAACACCGGGGAGCTGTTTTTT,CASSMQAGTQNTGELFF
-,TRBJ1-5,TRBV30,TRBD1,TGTGCCTGGAGTCCAGTCCCGACAGGGCGTCTGGGCAATCAGCCCCAGCATTTT,CAWSPVPTGRLGNQPQHF
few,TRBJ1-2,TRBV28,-,TGTGCCAGCAGTTTTCATTTAGCTAACTATGGCTACACCTTC,CASSFHLANYGYTF
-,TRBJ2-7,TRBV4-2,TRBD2,TGTGCCAGCAGCCAACGCGGGGGGAGCTCCTACGAGCAGTACTTC,CASSQRGGSSYEQYF
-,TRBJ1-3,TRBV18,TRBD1,TGTGCCAGCTCACCAGGAGCCGGGACAGAGGGCCCTGGAAACACCATATATTTT,CASSPGAGTEGPGNTIYF
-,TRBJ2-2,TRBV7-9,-,TGTGCCAGCAGCTTTCGTCGCGCTCTGAACACCGGGGAGCTGTTTTTT,CASSFRRALNTGELFF
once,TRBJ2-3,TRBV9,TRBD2,TGTGCCAGCAGCGCGACTAGCGGGAGAACAGATACGCAGTATTTT,CASSATSGRTDTQYF
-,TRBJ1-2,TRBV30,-,TGTGCCTGGTCACAGAGGGCTGTTTATGGCTACACCTTC,CAWSQRAVYGYTF
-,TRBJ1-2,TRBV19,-,TGTGCCAGTAGTATCGAGGCGGGCAGGATGAACTATGGCTACACCTTC,CASSIEAGRMNYGYTF
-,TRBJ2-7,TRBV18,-,TGTGCCAGCTCACCACGGAGGGACTCCTACGAGCAGTACTTC,CASSPRRDSYEQYF
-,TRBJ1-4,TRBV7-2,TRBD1,TGTGCCAGCAGCTCCGAAGGGACAGGCATTAATGAAAAACTGTTTTTT,CASSSEGTGINEKLFF
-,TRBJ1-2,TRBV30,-,TGTGCCTGGACTCGGGGGGCACGTGGCTACACCTTC,CAWTRGARGYTF
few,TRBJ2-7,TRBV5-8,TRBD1,TGTGCCAGCAGGGGGGACAGGGGGCGAGGGATGGATCAGTACTTC,CASRGDRGRGMDQYF
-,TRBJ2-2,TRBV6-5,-,TGTGCCAGCAGTTACTCGGCAGGGTACGGGGAGCTGTTTTTT,CASSYSAGYGELFF
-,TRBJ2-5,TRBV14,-,TGTGCCAGCAGCCAGACCCTAGGCGGGGAGACCCAGTACTTC,CASSQTLGGETQYF
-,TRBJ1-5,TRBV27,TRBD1,TGTGCCAGCAGTTCCCGACAGGGTGGTCAGCCCCAGCATTTT,CASSSRQGGQPQHF
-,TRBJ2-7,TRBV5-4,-,TGTGCCAGCAGCCGGGAAGCGGAGGAGCAGTACTTC,CASSREAEEQYF